The T cell receptor (beta chain) under discussion was sequenced for a study of shared clonotypes between healthy human individuals. Overall study: CD4 naive and memory got three plates each, CD8 naive two, CD8 memory one.

The naive CD8 subset, CD45RO-negative cells positively selected for CCR7, excluded terminally differentiated effector memory CD45RA+ cells. Sorted-subset replicate PCRs used 150 to 200 ng DNA, around 31,000 T cell genomes. Clones were sequenced by immunoSEQ multiplex PCR, and TCRdb holds only the in-frame ones, with some missing. The sample includes around 640,000 clones, around 96% of them seen just once. CDR1 and CDR2 (germline): SQVTM, ANQGSEA. This CDR3 has 14 amino acids. Trimming cost V 1 base and J 5 bases, with 13 bases left between them. Material for sequencing was naive CD8+ T cells sorted from blood. This clonotype was sampled from a woman under 40 in good health. The V and J genes are TRBV29-1 and TRBJ2-3; D might be TRBD2 (6 bases). The CDR3, as DNA: TGCAGCGTTGAAGGGACGGGAGTTATAGATACGCAGTATTTT. This encodes CSVEGTGVIDTQYF.